This TCR beta chain was identified in a study of cytomegalovirus exposure and HLA in healthy donors. V dropped 6 bases and J dropped 12 bases, with 17 bases sitting between them. The CDR3 consists of 12 residues. CDR1 is MDHEN, CDR2 SYDVKM, per germline. The study's findings and limits: Analysis was carried out at a later point, and it linked a missense DCLRE1C variant to TCR beta V- and J-gene trimming. Researchers reported that a few CMV-associated chains were confirmed in vitro as CMV antigen-specific.

As regards this clone: Its antigen remains unidentified.

The primer mix had 60 Vbeta and 13 Jbeta primers. TCRdb keeps only in-frame clones here, not all; method: immunoSEQ multiplex PCR. The sample holds 65,000 to 80,000 clones, roughly 80% seen once. The sequence was collected from a woman in her thirties or forties in good health and CMV-seropositive. V and J are TRBV28 and TRBJ1-2, with D possibly matching TRBD1 (5 bases). The sequencing sample was made of PBMCs. The CDR3 region is CASRPGLGPHTF. The CDR3 DNA sequence: TGTGCCAGCAGACCGGGACTAGGCCCCCACACCTTC.